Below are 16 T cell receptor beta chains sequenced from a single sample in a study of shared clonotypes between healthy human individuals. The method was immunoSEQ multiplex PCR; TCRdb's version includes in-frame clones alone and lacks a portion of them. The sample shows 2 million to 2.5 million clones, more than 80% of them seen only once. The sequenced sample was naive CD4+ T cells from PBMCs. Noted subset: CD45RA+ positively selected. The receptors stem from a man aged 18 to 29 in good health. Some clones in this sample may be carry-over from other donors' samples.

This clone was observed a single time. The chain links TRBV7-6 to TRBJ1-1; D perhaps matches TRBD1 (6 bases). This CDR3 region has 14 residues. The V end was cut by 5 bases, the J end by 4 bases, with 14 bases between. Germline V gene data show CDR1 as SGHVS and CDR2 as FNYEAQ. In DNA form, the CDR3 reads TGTGCCAGCAGCACCCCTCAGGGGTTCACTGAAGCTTTCTTT. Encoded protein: CASSTPQGFTEAFF.

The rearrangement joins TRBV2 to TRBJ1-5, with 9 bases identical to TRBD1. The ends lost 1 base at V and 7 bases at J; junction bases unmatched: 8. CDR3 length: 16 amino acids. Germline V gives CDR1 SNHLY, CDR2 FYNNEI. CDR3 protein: CASSEGYRGPGQPQHF. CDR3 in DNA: TGTGCCAGCAGTGAAGGTTACAGGGGGCCCGGGCAGCCCCAGCATTTT.

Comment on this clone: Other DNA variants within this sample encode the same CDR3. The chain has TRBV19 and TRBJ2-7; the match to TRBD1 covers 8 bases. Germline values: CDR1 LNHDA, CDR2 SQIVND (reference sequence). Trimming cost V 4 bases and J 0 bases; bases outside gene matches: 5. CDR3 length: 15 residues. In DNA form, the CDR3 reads TGTGCCAGTAGTACCTCCGGGACAGGCTCCTACGAGCAGTACTTC. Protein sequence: CASSTSGTGSYEQYF.

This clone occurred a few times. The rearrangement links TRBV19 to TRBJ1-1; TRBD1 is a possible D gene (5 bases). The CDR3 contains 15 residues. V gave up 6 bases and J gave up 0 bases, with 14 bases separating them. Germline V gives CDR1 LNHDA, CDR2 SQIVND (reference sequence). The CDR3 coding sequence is TGTGCCAGTAGGCAGGGACTCCCCTTGAACACTGAAGCTTTCTTT. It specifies CASRQGLPLNTEAFF.

The CDR3 nucleotides are TGCGCCAGCAGCTTGGAGGACCAGACTCAAGAGACCCAGTACTTC. Residues: CASSLEDQTQETQYF. This chain links TRBV5-1 with TRBJ2-5; D remains unclear. Trimming left V 0 bases short and J 2 bases short, with 11 bases between. The CDR3 has 15 amino acids. Germline CDR1 is SGHRS and CDR2 is YFSETQ. Together with reference TRBV5-1 and TRBJ2-5, the CDR3 gives the full variable domain: KAGVTQTPRYLIKTRGQQVTLSCSPISGHRSVSWYQQTPGQGLQFLFEYFSETQRNKGNFPGRFSGRQFSNSRSEMNVSTLELGDSALYLCASSLEDQTQETQYFGPGTRLLVL.

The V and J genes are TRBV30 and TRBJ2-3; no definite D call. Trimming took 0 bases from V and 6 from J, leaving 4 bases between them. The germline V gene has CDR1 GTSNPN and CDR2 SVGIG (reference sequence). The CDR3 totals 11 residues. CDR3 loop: CAWSVVDTQYF. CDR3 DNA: TGTGCCTGGAGTGTTGTGGATACGCAGTATTTT.

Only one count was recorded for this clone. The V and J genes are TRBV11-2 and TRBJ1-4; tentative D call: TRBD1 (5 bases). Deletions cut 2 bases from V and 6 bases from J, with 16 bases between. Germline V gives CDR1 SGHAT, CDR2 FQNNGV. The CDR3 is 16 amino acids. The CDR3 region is CASSLKQVTTHEKLFF. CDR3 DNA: TGTGCCAGCAGCTTAAAACAGGTTACAACCCATGAAAAACTGTTTTTT.

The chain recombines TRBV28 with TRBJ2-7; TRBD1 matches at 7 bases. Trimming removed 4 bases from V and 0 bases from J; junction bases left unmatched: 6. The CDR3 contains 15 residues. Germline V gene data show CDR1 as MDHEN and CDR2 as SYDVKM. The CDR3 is CASSSTGQTSYEQYF. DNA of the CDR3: TGTGCCAGCAGTTCGACGGGACAGACCTCCTACGAGCAGTACTTC.

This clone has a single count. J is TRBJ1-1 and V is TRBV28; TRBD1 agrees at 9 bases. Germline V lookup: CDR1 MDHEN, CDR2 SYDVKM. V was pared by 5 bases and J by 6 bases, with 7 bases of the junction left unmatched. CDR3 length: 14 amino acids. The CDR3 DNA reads TGTGCCAGCAGTGCCGGGACAGGGATACCTGAAGCTTTCTTT. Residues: CASSAGTGIPEAFF.

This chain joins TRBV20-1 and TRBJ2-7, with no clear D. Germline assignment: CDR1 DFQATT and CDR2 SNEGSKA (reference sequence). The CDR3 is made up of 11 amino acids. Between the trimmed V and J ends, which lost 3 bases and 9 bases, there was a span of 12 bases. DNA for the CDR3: TGCAGTGCTAGTATTGGGGATCGGCAGTACTTC. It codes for CSASIGDRQYF.

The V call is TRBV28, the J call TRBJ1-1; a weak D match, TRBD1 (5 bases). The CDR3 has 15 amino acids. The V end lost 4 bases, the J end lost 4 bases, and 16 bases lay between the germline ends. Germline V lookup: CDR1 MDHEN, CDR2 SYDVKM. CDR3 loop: CASSYTQGLGTEAFF. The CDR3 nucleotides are TGTGCCAGCAGTTATACGCAGGGTCTAGGCACTGAAGCTTTCTTT.

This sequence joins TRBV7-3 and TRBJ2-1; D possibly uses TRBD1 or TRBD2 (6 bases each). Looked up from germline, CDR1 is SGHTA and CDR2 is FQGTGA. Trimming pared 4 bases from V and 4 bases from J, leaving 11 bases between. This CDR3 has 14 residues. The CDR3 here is CASSSGGAYNEQFF. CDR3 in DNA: TGTGCCAGCAGCTCCGGGGGCGCGTACAATGAGCAGTTCTTC. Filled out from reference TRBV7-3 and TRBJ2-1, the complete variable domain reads GAGVSQTPSNKVTEKGKYVELRCDPISGHTALYWYRQSLGQGPEFLIYFQGTGAADDSGLPNDRFFAVRPEGSVSTLKIQRTERGDSAVYLCASSSGGAYNEQFFGPGTRLTVL.

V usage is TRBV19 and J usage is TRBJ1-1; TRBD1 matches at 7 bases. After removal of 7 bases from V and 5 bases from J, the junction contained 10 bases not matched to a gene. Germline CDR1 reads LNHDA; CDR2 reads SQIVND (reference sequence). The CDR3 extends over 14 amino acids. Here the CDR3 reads CASTEGASGTEAFF. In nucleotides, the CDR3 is TGTGCCAGTACCGAGGGGGCTTCGGGGACTGAAGCTTTCTTT.

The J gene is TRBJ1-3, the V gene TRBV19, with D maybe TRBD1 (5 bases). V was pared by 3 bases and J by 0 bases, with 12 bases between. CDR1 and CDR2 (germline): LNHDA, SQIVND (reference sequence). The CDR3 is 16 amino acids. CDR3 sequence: CASSMGSGVSGNTIYF. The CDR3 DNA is TGTGCCAGTAGTATGGGATCGGGGGTCTCTGGAAACACCATATATTTT.

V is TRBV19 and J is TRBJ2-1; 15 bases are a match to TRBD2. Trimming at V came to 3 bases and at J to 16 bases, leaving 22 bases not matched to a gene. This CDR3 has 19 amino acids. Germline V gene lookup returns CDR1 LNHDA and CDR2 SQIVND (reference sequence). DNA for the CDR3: TGTGCCAGTAGTATTGGGGCGGCTGGAGGGACTAGCGGGAGGCGGGCTCGTTTCTTC. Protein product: CASSIGAAGGTSGRRARFF.

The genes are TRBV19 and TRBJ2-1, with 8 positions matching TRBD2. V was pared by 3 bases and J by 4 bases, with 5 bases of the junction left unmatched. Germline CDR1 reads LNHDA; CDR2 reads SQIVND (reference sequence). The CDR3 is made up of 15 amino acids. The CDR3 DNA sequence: TGTGCCAGTAGTATCAGCGGACTAGCATACAATGAGCAGTTCTTC. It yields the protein CASSISGLAYNEQFF.